The clone carrying this T cell receptor beta chain was seen ten or more times. This entry comes from a study of T-cell reconstitution after alpha-beta-depleted transplantation in children. This sample's TCRbeta library carried unique molecular identifier barcodes. TCRdb ran MiXCR on the PCR reads and lists one entry per CDR3 protein. In the table there are some 200,000 distinct CDR3 sequences, about 7% of which are singletons. The CDR3 is 16 amino acids. From germline, CDR1 is SQVTM and CDR2 ANQGSEA. Trimming removed 4 bases from V and 4 bases from J; junction bases left unmatched: 11. V usage is TRBV29-1 and J usage is TRBJ2-3; 10 positions agree with TRBD2. The origin of this receptor is a boy aged 2 to 10 with acute lymphoblastic leukemia, due to receive a stem cell transplant. The sample here was PBMCs, taken before TCRalphabeta/CD19-depleted stem cell transplant. The CDR3 bases are TGCAGCGTTGGTTCCAGCGGGGGGGCCGTAGCAGATACGCAGTATTTT. Its protein is CSVGSSGGAVADTQYF.